The rows below give T cell receptor beta chains drawn from one sample of a study of shared T cell receptors in the human thymus. Clones were read by immunoSEQ multiplex PCR, and TCRdb kept only the in-frame ones, dropping some. The data show more than 550,000 clones, approximately 85% seen once. These data were also filed under a second study, of human thymus T cells.

Material: thymocytes. Source of these receptors: a girl younger than two with a congenital heart defect. Both conserved end residues are part of each CDR3. A D gene is named only where the DNA matches it firmly. For some rows the clone size is stated as once, few or many, or as a class when expanded; others skip it.

size,V,J,D,DNA,CDR3
NA,TRBV2,TRBJ1-2,NA,TGTGCCAGCAGTGTCGGGGAACAAATCAACTATGGCTACACCTTC,CASSVGEQINYGYTF
NA,TRBV25-1,TRBJ1-2,NA,TGTGCCAGCAGTGAATTTTTTCTGGGCCATGGCTACACCTTC,CASSEFFLGHGYTF
NA,TRBV2,TRBJ1-6,TRBD1,TGTGCCAGCAGCCCCACAGGGGATTCACCCCTCCACTTT,CASSPTGDSPLHF
NA,TRBV30,TRBJ1-2,NA,TGTGCCTGGACCCAGGGCTCCTATGGCTACACCTTC,CAWTQGSYGYTF
NA,TRBV6-1,TRBJ1-5,TRBD1,TGTGCCAGCATCCTCCGGGACAGTTTAAATCAGCCCCAGCATTTT,CASILRDSLNQPQHF
NA,TRBV9,TRBJ2-1,TRBD2,TGTGCCAGCAGCGTAGGGAGTAGCAGCGGGGGCCTTGACGATGAGCAGTTCTTC,CASSVGSSSGGLDDEQFF
NA,TRBV19,TRBJ1-6,NA,TGTGCCAGTAGTCAAGGGGCGCAGGATAATTCACCCCTCCACTTT,CASSQGAQDNSPLHF
NA,TRBV6-5,TRBJ2-3,NA,TGTGCCAGCAGTCCGGACTATCCCACAGATACGCAGTATTTT,CASSPDYPTDTQYF
NA,TRBV4-3,TRBJ2-5,TRBD1,TGCGCCAGCAGCCAAGGGGACACAGGGGCCCACCAAGAGACCCAGTACTTC,CASSQGDTGAHQETQYF
NA,TRBV4-1,TRBJ1-5,NA,TGCGCCAGCAGCCAAGATCTTGGCCGATCGCTCAATCAGCCCCAGCATTTT,CASSQDLGRSLNQPQHF
NA,TRBV27,TRBJ2-2,NA,TGTGCCAGCAGTCCCCCCCGTATAGCCGGGGAGCTGTTTTTT,CASSPPRIAGELFF
NA,TRBV10-2,TRBJ2-7,TRBD1,TGCGCCAGCAGCCACTTTAAACCGGGACAGGGTTCCTACGAGCAGTACTTC,CASSHFKPGQGSYEQYF
NA,TRBV27,TRBJ1-5,NA,TGTGCCAGCCGGGGTCCCAATCAGCCCCAGCATTTT,CASRGPNQPQHF
once,TRBV5-5,TRBJ1-4,NA,TGTGCCAGCAGCTTGGTTGCGGTGGAGGGAGAAAAACTGTTTTTT,CASSLVAVEGEKLFF
NA,TRBV10-3,TRBJ1-2,NA,TGTGCCATTAGGGGCGGCAAATATGGCTACACCTTC,CAIRGGKYGYTF
NA,TRBV10-3,TRBJ2-7,TRBD1,TGTGCCATCAGTGCGCCAACGAAACAGGGGGCTCACGAGCAGTACTTC,CAISAPTKQGAHEQYF
NA,TRBV6-1,TRBJ1-1,NA,TGTGCCAGCAGTGAACAGGGGCGGAACACTGAAGCTTTCTTT,CASSEQGRNTEAFF
NA,TRBV2,TRBJ1-1,TRBD1,TGTGCCAGTAGGGACAGCGAGAACACTGAAGCTTTCTTT,CASRDSENTEAFF
NA,TRBV5-1,TRBJ1-1,NA,TGCGCCAGCAGCCCAACAAAGGACGGCCAAGGGGGAGACACTGAAGCTTTCTTT,CASSPTKDGQGGDTEAFF
NA,TRBV25-1,TRBJ2-5,TRBD1,TGTGCCAGCAGTGGACAGGGGGCCGGCCAAGAGACCCAGTACTTC,CASSGQGAGQETQYF
NA,TRBV28,TRBJ2-3,TRBD1,TGTGCCAGCAGTCTCGACAGGGGAGTGGCAGATACGCAGTATTTT,CASSLDRGVADTQYF
NA,TRBV11-2,TRBJ1-1,NA,TGTGCCAGCAGCTTAGTAGGGGGGGAAAGGGGGGACACTGAAGCTTTCTTT,CASSLVGGERGDTEAFF
NA,TRBV28,TRBJ2-7,NA,TGTGCCAGCAGCTCCAACAGGACCCGGGGGAGCTACGAGCAGTACTTC,CASSSNRTRGSYEQYF
NA,TRBV5-1,TRBJ2-2,NA,TGCGCCAGCAGCTTGCCAGGCGGGGAGCTGTTTTTT,CASSLPGGELFF
NA,TRBV4-2,TRBJ2-1,TRBD2,TGTGCCAGCAGCCAAGATCAGGCTAGCGGGGGCTACAATGAGCAGTTCTTC,CASSQDQASGGYNEQFF
NA,TRBV27,TRBJ1-5,NA,TGTGCCAGCAGTTTTCGGGGTCGGGGCAATCAGCCCCAGCATTTT,CASSFRGRGNQPQHF
NA,TRBV7-9,TRBJ1-3,NA,TGTGCCAGCAGCCCCGTGAGGCACTCTGGAAACACCATATATTTT,CASSPVRHSGNTIYF
NA,TRBV29-1,TRBJ2-1,TRBD2,TGCAGCGTAAAAACTAGCGGGGGGGACGGTGAGCAGTTCTTC,CSVKTSGGDGEQFF
NA,TRBV5-5,TRBJ1-5,NA,TGTGCCAGCAGCTCTAGCTTGAAATTAGGGAATCAGCCCCAGCATTTT,CASSSSLKLGNQPQHF
NA,TRBV4-2,TRBJ2-7,NA,TGTGCCAGCAGCCAAGCCCACGGACTTGAGGAGACTTTACCCTCTAGATACGAGCAGTACTTC,CASSQAHGLEETLPSRYEQYF
NA,TRBV2,TRBJ2-5,NA,TGTGCCAGCAGTGAAGAGGAGGTTCCCCAACCCCAAGAGACCCAGTACTTC,CASSEEEVPQPQETQYF
NA,TRBV30,TRBJ1-5,NA,TGTGCCTGGAGTCTAAAATTTGCCTTTAATCAGCCCCAGCATTTT,CAWSLKFAFNQPQHF
NA,TRBV28,TRBJ2-7,TRBD2,TGTGCCAGCCAATCCCAGCGGGGGGTCGAGCAGTACTTC,CASQSQRGVEQYF
NA,TRBV7-2,TRBJ1-3,NA,TGTGCCAGCAGCTTGGACTCACCCTCTTACCCCTCTGGAAACACCATATATTTT,CASSLDSPSYPSGNTIYF
once,TRBV5-1,TRBJ2-2,NA,TGCGCCAGCAGCTTGCGGGTAGGGGTGGAAGAGCTGTTTTTT,CASSLRVGVEELFF
NA,TRBV6-4,TRBJ2-5,NA,TGTGCCAGCAGTCGGTACTACCAAGAGACCCAGTACTTC,CASSRYYQETQYF
NA,TRBV27,TRBJ1-3,NA,TGTGCCAGCAGTCACCAGGGAATGGACACCATATATTTT,CASSHQGMDTIYF
NA,TRBV14,TRBJ2-2,NA,TGTGCCAGCAGCATCGGGACTCGGAACACCGGGGAGCTGTTTTTT,CASSIGTRNTGELFF
NA,TRBV6-5,TRBJ2-4,TRBD1,TGTGCCAGCAGTTACGAGGGGACAGGGCTTTGCTTC,CASSYEGTGLCF
few,TRBV28,TRBJ2-7,NA,TGTGCCAGCAGCCTAAGCACTCCGGGGGCCTACGAGCAGTACTTC,CASSLSTPGAYEQYF
NA,TRBV2,TRBJ1-1,TRBD1,TGTGCCAGCAGTGATGACAGTGACAGGGTAAGGGTTTGCACTGAAGCTTTCTTT,CASSDDSDRVRVCTEAFF
NA,TRBV19,TRBJ1-2,NA,TGTGCCAGTAGTATGGGGAGTGCGGCACCCCCAGGCTACACCTTC,CASSMGSAAPPGYTF
NA,TRBV28,TRBJ2-2,NA,TGTGCCAGCAGCTCCCGACAGTGGGCCCCCACCGGGGAGCTGTTTTTT,CASSSRQWAPTGELFF
NA,TRBV5-4,TRBJ2-1,NA,TGTGCCAGCAGCTCCCGGGACTTCGACAATGAGCAGTTCTTC,CASSSRDFDNEQFF
NA,TRBV7-9,TRBJ2-2,NA,TGTGCCAGCAACGCCCGACGGATGGGGGACACCAGGGAGCTGTTTTTT,CASNARRMGDTRELFF
NA,TRBV5-1,TRBJ2-7,TRBD2,TGCGCCAGCAGCTTTCAACGGGGGGGCTACGAGCAGTACTTC,CASSFQRGGYEQYF
NA,TRBV25-1,TRBJ2-4,NA,TGTGCCAGCAGTGAGAGAGGGTTATTCAAAAACATTCAGTACTTC,CASSERGLFKNIQYF
NA,TRBV30,TRBJ2-5,TRBD1,TGTGCCTGGGGAGGACAGGGGGTGGGAGAGACCCAGTACTTC,CAWGGQGVGETQYF
NA,TRBV10-3,TRBJ1-2,NA,TGTGCCATCAGTGAGCTGTTCGGCTACACCTTC,CAISELFGYTF
once,TRBV7-4,TRBJ1-2,NA,TGTGCCAGCAGCTTAAATGCTTCGATGCGGGGCTATGGCTACACCTTC,CASSLNASMRGYGYTF
once,TRBV5-8,TRBJ2-7,TRBD1,TGTGCCAGCAGCTTCGGGACAGGGGCCTACGAGCAGTACTTC,CASSFGTGAYEQYF
NA,TRBV7-9,TRBJ1-6,NA,TGTGCCAGCAGCTTACGGGGGTTTAATTCACCCCTCCACTTT,CASSLRGFNSPLHF
NA,TRBV11-2,TRBJ2-1,NA,TGTGCCAGCAGCTTAAGGGACACTCTCTCCAATGAGCAGTTCTTC,CASSLRDTLSNEQFF
NA,TRBV6-1,TRBJ1-2,TRBD1,TGTGCCAGCAGTGAAAGGGTGGACAGGGGGCACTATGGCTACACCTTC,CASSERVDRGHYGYTF
NA,TRBV7-2,TRBJ1-5,NA,TGTGCCAGCAGCCGAGACAGGAATAGCAATCAGCCCCAGCATTTT,CASSRDRNSNQPQHF
NA,TRBV6-1,TRBJ2-2,NA,TGTGCCAGCAGTGCGCCCCCCAGGGAATCGAACACCGGGGAGCTGTTTTTT,CASSAPPRESNTGELFF
NA,TRBV6-1,TRBJ1-2,TRBD1,TGTGCCAGCAGCGAACCTACGACAGGGAGAAAGGTGGCCTATGGCTACACCTTC,CASSEPTTGRKVAYGYTF